Listed here are 26 T cell receptor beta chains from one sample, sequenced in a study of blood T cell repertoires in COVID-19 (TCRdb year 2020). The method behind the library was the immunoSEQ multiplex PCR assay. TCRdb took over this immuneACCESS table, retaining in-frame rearrangements with V and J assigned. Such tables are incomplete; in checked studies, under half of the missing clones stem from an unresolved V gene, and the remainder is unexplained. This sample has under 300,000 clones in its table, and over 80% of those were observed once. Jointly, the top ten make up about 4% of the sample. The specimen was peripheral blood. The receptor set was obtained from a woman between 40 and 50 years old with acute or convalescent COVID-19.

The genes are TRBV6-5 and TRBJ2-1, with TRBD1 matching 9 bases. Germline lookup yields CDR1 MNHEY and CDR2 SVGAGI. The CDR3 runs to 15 residues. Trimming cost V 6 bases and J 4 bases; bases outside gene matches: 7. CDR3 sequence (DNA): TGTGCCAGCAGGCCGGGGGACAGGGTGTACAATGAGCAGTTCTTC. Translated: CASRPGDRVYNEQFF.

The V and J genes are TRBV5-4 and TRBJ2-3; tentatively, D is TRBD1 (6 bases). CDR1 and CDR2 from the germline V gene are SGHNT and YYREEE (reference sequence). V was pared by 0 bases and J by 4 bases, with 15 bases between. The length of the CDR3 is 16 residues. CDR3 sequence: CASSLARPRQADTQYF. CDR3 DNA sequence: TGTGCCAGCAGCTTGGCGAGACCCCGACAGGCAGATACGCAGTATTTT.

The chain uses TRBV12-5 and TRBJ1-1; D remains unclear. The CDR3 extends over 12 amino acids. V lost 4 bases and J lost 3, with 6 bases in between. The germline gives CDR1 LGHNT, CDR2 FRNRAP. The CDR3 region is CASGSEYTEAFF. DNA of the CDR3: TGTGCTAGTGGTTCCGAGTACACTGAAGCTTTCTTT.

The V gene is TRBV10-1, the J gene TRBJ2-1; TRBD1 aligns across 7 bases. Trimming at V came to 4 bases and at J to 2 bases, leaving 5 bases not matched to a gene. Per the germline V gene, CDR1 is WNHNN and CDR2 is SYGVQD (reference sequence). There are 15 residues in the CDR3. The CDR3: CASSVGQGAYNEQFF. DNA for the CDR3: TGCGCCAGCAGTGTCGGGCAGGGGGCCTACAATGAGCAGTTCTTC.

The V and J genes are TRBV7-2 and TRBJ1-4; D unclear. With 3 bases removed from V and 7 bases from J, the gap between germline ends came to 12 bases. Germline V gives CDR1 SGHTA, CDR2 FQGNSA. CDR3 length: 14 residues. CDR3 sequence: CASSFQAGGEKLFF. CDR3 DNA: TGTGCCAGCAGCTTTCAAGCGGGTGGTGAAAAACTGTTTTTT.

V usage is TRBV11-2 and J usage is TRBJ2-1; no clear D gene. The CDR3 loop spans 14 amino acids. The germline V gene has CDR1 SGHAT and CDR2 FQNNGV. Trimming stripped 2 bases from V and 7 bases from J, with 12 bases between. CDR3 nucleotides: TGTGCCAGCAGCTTAAGAGCTAGTAATAATGAGCAGTTCTTC. It translates to CASSLRASNNEQFF.

This clone turned up a few times. This rearrangement joins TRBV5-1 to TRBJ1-1; a possible D gene is TRBD1 (6 bases). Trimming took 6 bases from V and 0 from J, leaving 15 bases between them. CDR1 is SGHRS and CDR2 is YFSETQ in the germline V gene. The CDR3 totals 15 residues. The CDR3 bases are TGCGCCAGCACTCTGGACAGCGGTATGAACACTGAAGCTTTCTTT. Its translation is CASTLDSGMNTEAFF.

This sequence joins TRBV12-3 or TRBV12-4 and TRBJ1-1, with TRBD1 matching over 9 bases. Unmatched junction bases numbered 9, after V lost 5 bases and J lost 11 bases. CDR3 length: 13 residues. The chain's CDR3 is CASSEWGQGSAFF. The CDR3, as DNA: TGTGCCAGCAGTGAATGGGGACAGGGCAGCGCTTTCTTT.

The V call is TRBV15, the J call TRBJ1-1; 7 positions match TRBD1. From germline, CDR1 is LNHNV and CDR2 YYDKDF (reference sequence). J was trimmed by 4 bases and V by 3 bases; bases with no gene match: 11. CDR3 length equals 16 residues. In nucleotides, the CDR3 is TGTGCCACCAGCAGGGCAGGGGGGTTCGTAGGCACTGAAGCTTTCTTT. Its translation: CATSRAGGFVGTEAFF.

J is TRBJ2-3 and V is TRBV19; TRBD1 matches 12 bases. With 1 base clipped from V and 6 bases from J, the junction kept 2 bases outside the gene matches. From germline, CDR1 is LNHDA and CDR2 SQIVND (reference sequence). This CDR3 is 15 amino acids long. CDR3 DNA: TGTGCCAGTAGTATAGGGGGACAGGGGGCGGATACGCAGTATTTT. It specifies CASSIGGQGADTQYF.

The chain has TRBV27 and TRBJ2-2; D is unclear. CDR3 length equals 12 residues. Trimming took off 3 bases at V and 5 bases at J, with 4 bases between the two ends. Looked up from germline, CDR1 is MNHEY and CDR2 is SMNVEV (reference sequence). The CDR3 spells CASSFPTGELFF. CDR3 sequence (DNA): TGTGCCAGCAGTTTCCCTACCGGGGAGCTGTTTTTT.

The chain carries TRBV11-2 and TRBJ2-5; 9 nucleotides align to TRBD1. The germline CDR1 and CDR2 sequences are SGHAT and FQNNGV. The CDR3 runs to 16 residues. After removal of 4 bases from V and 5 bases from J, the junction contained 11 bases not matched to a gene. The CDR3 DNA reads as TGTGCCAGCAGCTCCAACAGGGGGCGGGTTGCCGAGACCCAGTACTTC. Its translation is CASSSNRGRVAETQYF. The full variable domain, its missing parts supplied by reference TRBV11-2 and TRBJ2-5, is EAGVAQSPRYKIIEKRQSVAFWCNPISGHATLYWYQQILGQGPKLLIQFQNNGVVDDSQLPKDRFSAERLKGVDSTLKIQPAKLEDSAVYLCASSSNRGRVAETQYFGPGTRLLVL.

The chain carries TRBV12-2 and TRBJ1-2; the table's D call, TRBD1, was not checked against the DNA. TRBV12-2 represents a pseudogene. CDR3 size: 16 residues. The CDR3 here is CASRLDPTGGLYGYTF. CDR3 nucleotides: TGTGCAAGTCGCTTAGATCCGACAGGGGGTCTCTATGGCTACACCTTC.

J is TRBJ2-5 and V is TRBV30; 11 positions agree with TRBD2. Germline-derived CDR1 and CDR2 are GTSNPN and SVGIG (reference sequence). CDR3 length: 15 residues. V dropped 5 bases and J dropped 3; count of bases not matched to a gene: 8. CDR3 DNA: TGTGCCTGGGCCCCGGGACTAGCGGCCAAAGAGACCCAGTACTTC. It specifies CAWAPGLAAKETQYF.

CDR3 protein: CASSAGRTSGADTQYF. The CDR3 DNA is TGTGCCAGCTCCGCCGGACGGACTAGCGGGGCAGATACGCAGTATTTT. The chain carries TRBV18 and TRBJ2-3; 12 bases align to TRBD2. The CDR3 runs to 16 residues. The V gene end was trimmed by 6 bases and the J gene end by 4 bases; junction bases not matched to a gene: 8. Germline loops: CDR1 KGHSH, CDR2 LQKENI. Complete variable domain (other parts from reference TRBV18 and TRBJ2-3): NAGVMQNPRHLVRRRGQEARLRCSPMKGHSHVYWYRQLPEEGLKFMVYLQKENIIDESGMPKERFSAEFPKEGPSILRIQQVVRGDSAAYFCASSAGRTSGADTQYFGPGTRLTVL.

The V call is TRBV3-1 (or the pseudogene TRBV3-2), the J call TRBJ2-2; possible D gene TRBD1, 5 bases. The V gene lost 4 bases and the J gene lost 6 bases, with 12 bases spanning the gap. The CDR3 totals 14 residues. Germline-derived CDR1 and CDR2 are LGHDT and YNNKEL (reference sequence). CDR3 region: CASSLMQGAGELFF. The DNA of the CDR3 is TGTGCCAGCAGCCTAATGCAGGGCGCCGGGGAGCTGTTTTTT.

V is TRBV6-5 and J is TRBJ1-1, with D uncertain. This CDR3 region has 13 residues. The V end lost 6 bases, the J end lost 2 bases, and 10 bases lay between the germline ends. The germline V gene encodes CDR1 MNHEY and CDR2 SVGAGI. CDR3 coding DNA: TGTGCCAGCAGCCTCCTAGTAAACACTGAAGCTTTCTTT. Translating gives CASSLLVNTEAFF.

The rearrangement uses TRBV7-8 and TRBJ2-1, with D hard to call. Germline-derived CDR1 and CDR2 are SGHVS and FQNEAQ. The CDR3 sequence is 15 residues long. Trimming removed 7 bases from V and 8 bases from J, with 21 bases in between. The CDR3 sequence: CASNINRGLFDEQFF. The CDR3 nucleotides read TGTGCCAGCAACATAAATAGAGGTCTCTTTGATGAGCAGTTCTTC.

This sequence joins TRBV4-1 and TRBJ1-1; D is perhaps TRBD1 (5 bases). The V end lost 0 bases, the J end lost 3 bases, and 17 bases lay between the germline ends. The CDR3 has 17 amino acids. Germline loops: CDR1 MGHRA, CDR2 YSYEKL. In DNA form, the CDR3 reads TGCGCCAGCAGCCAAGATCCGTTGCGGGGGAGATACACTGAAGCTTTCTTT. This translates into CASSQDPLRGRYTEAFF.

This clone showed up just a few times. The chain uses TRBV13 and TRBJ1-2, with D uncertain. V lost 2 bases and J 2 bases, leaving 6 bases between the germline ends. The CDR3 sequence is 13 residues long. Germline-derived CDR1 and CDR2 are PRHDT and FYEKMQ (reference sequence). CDR3 DNA: TGTGCCAGCAGCTTAAGGAGAAACTATGGCTACACCTTC. Its protein is CASSLRRNYGYTF.

This clone has only a few counts. The chain has TRBV2 and TRBJ2-7; maybe TRBD1 (6 bases). This CDR3 has 12 residues. Germline V gives CDR1 SNHLY, CDR2 FYNNEI. V gave up 6 bases and J gave up 3 bases, with 9 bases separating them. The CDR3 spells CASRGGSYEQYV. The CDR3, as DNA: TGTGCCAGCAGAGGGGGTAGCTACGAGCAGTACGTC.

V usage is TRBV25-1 and J usage is TRBJ1-1, with TRBD1 identical over 8 bases. This CDR3 has 13 residues. Germline V gene sequence: CDR1 MGHDK, CDR2 SYGVNS. The V segment lost 4 bases and the J segment 11 bases; nucleotides outside the gene matches: 9. Here the CDR3 reads CASSGQGRVAAFF. The CDR3 bases are TGTGCCAGCAGTGGACAGGGGAGGGTCGCGGCTTTCTTT.

The chain carries TRBV10-3 and TRBJ1-1; TRBD1 matches 10 bases. This CDR3 is 16 amino acids long. In germline, CDR1 is ENHRY, CDR2 SYGVKD. The V and J ends lost 3 bases and 3 bases, in that order; junction bases with no gene match: 7. CDR3 residues: CAISELLTGGYTEAFF. Written as DNA, the CDR3 is TGTGCCATCAGTGAACTTCTGACAGGGGGCTACACTGAAGCTTTCTTT.

The rearrangement uses TRBV19 and TRBJ1-3, with 8 positions matching TRBD1. The CDR3 runs to 19 residues. The trim removed 5 bases at V and 4 bases at J, leaving 19 bases unmatched. Looked up from germline, CDR1 is LNHDA and CDR2 is SQIVND (reference sequence). CDR3 sequence reads: CASSGTTGAGGFPGNTIYF. In nucleotides, the CDR3 is TGTGCCAGTAGTGGGACGACAGGGGCCGGGGGCTTCCCCGGAAACACCATATATTTT. Using reference TRBV19 and TRBJ1-3 for the parts outside the CDR3, the full variable domain is DGGITQSPKYLFRKEGQNVTLSCEQNLNHDAMYWYRQDPGQGLRLIYYSQIVNDFQKGDIAEGYSVSREKKESFPLTVTSAQKNPTAFYLCASSGTTGAGGFPGNTIYFGEGSWLTVV.

This sequence joins TRBV6-6 and TRBJ1-2; the match to TRBD1 covers 9 bases. With V trimmed by 4 bases and J by 8 bases, 2 bases remained unmatched. The CDR3 runs 12 residues. Germline CDR1 and CDR2: MNHNY and SVGAGI (reference sequence). CDR3 sequence (DNA): TGTGCCAGCAGTTGGACAGGGGACGGCTACACCTTC. This sequence encodes CASSWTGDGYTF.

The V and J genes are TRBV6-1 and TRBJ1-5, with TRBD1 as a possible D gene (5 bases). The CDR3 loop spans 13 amino acids. The V gene lost 3 bases and the J gene lost 5 bases, with 8 bases spanning the gap. Germline CDR1 is MNHNS and CDR2 is SASEGT. This CDR3 reads CASSDPGYQPQHF. CDR3 DNA: TGTGCCAGCAGTGACCCAGGGTATCAGCCCCAGCATTTT.